Listed below are T cell receptor beta chains from one sample, sequenced in a study of cytomegalovirus exposure and HLA in healthy donors. Repertoires were generated with immunoSEQ multiplex PCR, while TCRdb's copy carries only in-frame clones and drops some. This table has 150,000 to 200,000 clones, around 85% appearing once. The source material was PBMCs. The source of these receptors is a man younger than 35 in good health and CMV-seropositive. Each CDR3 is given with its conserved first and last residue. A D gene is named only where the DNA matches it firmly. Rows give clone size only sometimes, using once, few, many, or a class for an expanded clone.

clone size: NA
V gene: TRBV13
CDR3 length: 14
D gene: NA
J gene: TRBJ2-7
CDR3 protein: CASSLQAASYEQYF
CDR3 DNA: TGTGCCAGCAGCTTACAGGCAGCCAGCTACGAGCAGTACTTC

clone size: NA
V gene: TRBV15
CDR3 length: 16
D gene: TRBD1
J gene: TRBJ1-4
CDR3 protein: CATSAGQVATNEKLFF
CDR3 DNA: TGTGCCACCAGCGCGGGACAGGTTGCAACTAATGAAAAACTGTTTTTT

clone size: NA
V gene: TRBV7-9
CDR3 length: 15
D gene: NA
J gene: TRBJ1-5
CDR3 protein: CSSSPSLGENQPQHF
CDR3 DNA: TGTTCCAGCAGCCCGTCCCTCGGGGAAAATCAGCCCCAGCATTTT

clone size: NA
V gene: TRBV5-4
CDR3 length: 17
D gene: NA
J gene: TRBJ2-3
CDR3 protein: CASSLEADETSTDTQYF
CDR3 DNA: TGTGCCAGCAGCTTGGAAGCGGATGAGACTAGCACAGATACGCAGTATTTT

clone size: NA
V gene: TRBV7-6
CDR3 length: 14
D gene: NA
J gene: TRBJ2-5
CDR3 protein: CASSLVPSQETQYF
CDR3 DNA: TGTGCCAGCAGCTTAGTGCCTAGCCAGGAGACCCAGTACTTC

clone size: NA
V gene: TRBV7-9
CDR3 length: 17
D gene: NA
J gene: TRBJ1-2
CDR3 protein: CASSIKVTVTYGYGYTF
CDR3 DNA: TGTGCCAGCAGCATTAAAGTGACAGTGACCTATGGCTATGGCTACACCTTC

clone size: NA
V gene: TRBV18
CDR3 length: 14
D gene: TRBD1
J gene: TRBJ2-5
CDR3 protein: CASSLIDRGETQHF
CDR3 DNA: TGTGCCAGCTCCCTAATTGACAGGGGTGAGACCCAGCACTTC

clone size: NA
V gene: TRBV29-1
CDR3 length: 14
D gene: NA
J gene: TRBJ1-1
CDR3 protein: CSVVNPERGPRAFF
CDR3 DNA: TGCAGCGTAGTGAATCCGGAGCGAGGCCCGCGAGCTTTCTTT

clone size: once
V gene: TRBV4-1
CDR3 length: 15
D gene: TRBD1
J gene: TRBJ2-3
CDR3 protein: CATTGTVKETDTQYF
CDR3 DNA: TGCGCCACTACCGGGACAGTGAAAGAAACAGATACGCAGTATTTT

clone size: NA
V gene: TRBV27
CDR3 length: 16
D gene: TRBD1
J gene: TRBJ1-5
CDR3 protein: CASSPRTGFSNQPQHF
CDR3 DNA: TGTGCCAGCAGTCCTCGGACAGGCTTCAGCAATCAGCCCCAGCATTTT

clone size: NA
V gene: TRBV6-5
CDR3 length: 12
D gene: NA
J gene: TRBJ1-1
CDR3 protein: CASRSTGNEAFF
CDR3 DNA: TGTGCCAGCAGATCCACAGGTAATGAAGCTTTCTTT

clone size: NA
V gene: TRBV9
CDR3 length: 13
D gene: NA
J gene: TRBJ1-1
CDR3 protein: CASSWGRNTEAFF
CDR3 DNA: TGTGCCAGCAGCTGGGGGCGGAATACTGAAGCTTTCTTT

clone size: NA
V gene: TRBV5-1
CDR3 length: 16
D gene: NA
J gene: TRBJ2-2
CDR3 protein: CASSFQGTSNTGELFF
CDR3 DNA: TGCGCCAGCAGCTTCCAAGGGACTTCGAACACCGGGGAGCTGTTTTTT

clone size: NA
V gene: TRBV5-4
CDR3 length: 15
D gene: NA
J gene: TRBJ1-5
CDR3 protein: CASSDGVASNQPQHF
CDR3 DNA: TGTGCCAGCAGCGACGGGGTTGCTAGCAATCAGCCCCAGCATTTT

clone size: once
V gene: TRBV7-9
CDR3 length: 15
D gene: TRBD1
J gene: TRBJ1-1
CDR3 protein: CASSLGGTGGTEAFF
CDR3 DNA: TGTGCCAGCAGCTTGGGGGGGACAGGGGGCACTGAAGCTTTCTTT

clone size: NA
V gene: TRBV2
CDR3 length: 12
D gene: NA
J gene: TRBJ2-3
CDR3 protein: CASSYSADTQYF
CDR3 DNA: TGTGCCAGCAGCTATAGCGCAGATACGCAGTATTTT

clone size: NA
V gene: TRBV6-5
CDR3 length: 14
D gene: TRBD1
J gene: TRBJ2-7
CDR3 protein: CASSYQQGASEQYF
CDR3 DNA: TGTGCCAGCAGTTACCAACAGGGGGCCTCCGAGCAGTACTTC

clone size: NA
V gene: TRBV10-2
CDR3 length: 15
D gene: NA
J gene: TRBJ2-5
CDR3 protein: CASSEFLAVEETQYF
CDR3 DNA: TGCGCCAGCAGTGAGTTTTTGGCGGTTGAGGAGACCCAGTACTTC

clone size: NA
V gene: TRBV6-1
CDR3 length: 16
D gene: NA
J gene: TRBJ1-5
CDR3 protein: CASSGLGGKVNQPQHF
CDR3 DNA: TGTGCCAGCAGTGGTTTAGGGGGTAAGGTCAATCAGCCCCAGCATTTT

clone size: NA
V gene: TRBV30
CDR3 length: 13
D gene: TRBD1
J gene: TRBJ1-5
CDR3 protein: CAWSGGQNQPQHF
CDR3 DNA: TGTGCCTGGAGTGGGGGACAGAACCAGCCCCAGCATTTT

clone size: NA
V gene: TRBV7-8
CDR3 length: 16
D gene: NA
J gene: TRBJ2-1
CDR3 protein: CASSMTRGQTYNEQFF
CDR3 DNA: TGTGCCAGCAGCATGACCCGGGGACAAACCTACAATGAGCAGTTCTTC

clone size: NA
V gene: TRBV9
CDR3 length: 14
D gene: TRBD1
J gene: TRBJ2-7
CDR3 protein: CASSPGQIQAEQYF
CDR3 DNA: TGTGCCAGCAGTCCGGGACAGATTCAGGCCGAGCAGTACTTC

clone size: NA
V gene: TRBV9
CDR3 length: 12
D gene: NA
J gene: TRBJ2-1
CDR3 protein: CASEGQNNEQFF
CDR3 DNA: TGTGCCAGCGAGGGACAAAACAATGAGCAGTTCTTC

clone size: NA
V gene: TRBV2
CDR3 length: 14
D gene: NA
J gene: TRBJ1-1
CDR3 protein: CASSDLGVNTEAFF
CDR3 DNA: TGTGCCAGCAGTGATTTAGGGGTGAACACTGAAGCTTTCTTT

clone size: NA
V gene: TRBV6-1
CDR3 length: 13
D gene: TRBD1
J gene: TRBJ2-1
CDR3 protein: CASRTGGYNEQFF
CDR3 DNA: TGTGCCAGCCGGACAGGGGGCTACAATGAGCAGTTCTTC

clone size: NA
V gene: TRBV7-2
CDR3 length: 15
D gene: TRBD2
J gene: TRBJ2-7
CDR3 protein: CASSPSGGVSYEQYF
CDR3 DNA: TGTGCCAGCAGCCCCAGCGGGGGGGTTTCCTACGAGCAGTACTTC

clone size: few
V gene: TRBV5-6
CDR3 length: 13
D gene: NA
J gene: TRBJ2-7
CDR3 protein: CASSTDIRVEQYF
CDR3 DNA: TGTGCCAGCAGCACGGACATACGCGTCGAGCAGTACTTC

clone size: NA
V gene: TRBV7-2
CDR3 length: 14
D gene: NA
J gene: TRBJ2-5
CDR3 protein: CASSLGTESMMEYF
CDR3 DNA: TGTGCCAGCAGCTTAGGGACAGAGTCTATGATGGAGTACTTC

clone size: NA
V gene: TRBV4-3
CDR3 length: 22
D gene: TRBD2
J gene: TRBJ2-3
CDR3 protein: CASSVEHLGGTSGPGGIDTQYF
CDR3 DNA: TGCGCCAGCAGCGTAGAACACCTCGGGGGGACTAGCGGGCCCGGCGGGATAGATACGCAGTATTTT

clone size: NA
V gene: TRBV7-9
CDR3 length: 16
D gene: TRBD1
J gene: TRBJ2-1
CDR3 protein: CASSGKQGASYNEQFF
CDR3 DNA: TGTGCCAGCAGCGGCAAGCAGGGGGCTTCCTACAATGAGCAGTTCTTC

clone size: once
V gene: TRBV2
CDR3 length: 15
D gene: TRBD1
J gene: TRBJ2-2
CDR3 protein: CASSRDRVGAGELFF
CDR3 DNA: TGTGCCAGCAGCCGGGACAGGGTGGGCGCCGGGGAGCTGTTTTTT

clone size: NA
V gene: TRBV7-9
CDR3 length: 15
D gene: NA
J gene: TRBJ2-7
CDR3 protein: CASSPRGATFYEQYF
CDR3 DNA: TGTGCCAGCAGCCCCAGGGGGGCGACCTTCTACGAGCAGTACTTC

clone size: NA
V gene: TRBV4-3
CDR3 length: 15
D gene: NA
J gene: TRBJ1-6
CDR3 protein: CASSQAPGRGSPLHF
CDR3 DNA: TGCGCCAGCAGCCAAGCACCCGGGAGAGGGTCACCCCTCCACTTT

clone size: once
V gene: TRBV13
CDR3 length: 13
D gene: TRBD1
J gene: TRBJ2-1
CDR3 protein: CASSLRQGDEQFF
CDR3 DNA: TGTGCCAGCAGCTTAAGACAGGGTGATGAGCAGTTCTTC

clone size: NA
V gene: TRBV5-1
CDR3 length: 14
D gene: NA
J gene: TRBJ2-3
CDR3 protein: CASTKEQYTDTQYF
CDR3 DNA: TGCGCCAGCACCAAGGAACAGTACACAGATACGCAGTATTTT

clone size: NA
V gene: TRBV6-1
CDR3 length: 12
D gene: NA
J gene: TRBJ2-7
CDR3 protein: CASREFPWEQYF
CDR3 DNA: TGTGCCAGCCGGGAGTTTCCCTGGGAGCAGTACTTC

clone size: NA
V gene: TRBV9
CDR3 length: 13
D gene: NA
J gene: TRBJ1-1
CDR3 protein: CASSALARGEAFF
CDR3 DNA: TGTGCCAGCAGCGCCTTAGCCAGGGGCGAAGCTTTCTTT

clone size: NA
V gene: TRBV7-3
CDR3 length: 15
D gene: TRBD2
J gene: TRBJ2-3
CDR3 protein: CASSLGTSGVNTQYF
CDR3 DNA: TGTGCCAGCAGCTTAGGAACTAGCGGGGTAAATACGCAGTATTTT

clone size: NA
V gene: TRBV19
CDR3 length: 15
D gene: NA
J gene: TRBJ1-1
CDR3 protein: CASSGPRQYNTEAFF
CDR3 DNA: TGTGCCAGTAGTGGACCGCGACAGTATAACACTGAAGCTTTCTTT

clone size: NA
V gene: TRBV29-1
CDR3 length: 14
D gene: NA
J gene: TRBJ1-1
CDR3 protein: CSGSFGVGSTEAFF
CDR3 DNA: TGCAGCGGCTCCTTCGGGGTCGGTAGCACTGAAGCTTTCTTT

clone size: once
V gene: TRBV14
CDR3 length: 15
D gene: TRBD2
J gene: TRBJ2-7
CDR3 protein: CASSLRRGSSYEQYF
CDR3 DNA: TGTGCCAGCAGCCTCAGGCGGGGGAGCTCCTACGAGCAGTACTTC

clone size: NA
V gene: TRBV7-2
CDR3 length: 13
D gene: NA
J gene: TRBJ2-3
CDR3 protein: CASSLQGPDTQYF
CDR3 DNA: TGTGCCAGCAGCCTTCAGGGCCCAGATACGCAGTATTTT

clone size: NA
V gene: TRBV7-7
CDR3 length: 16
D gene: TRBD1
J gene: TRBJ2-3
CDR3 protein: CASSLVSDRATDTQYF
CDR3 DNA: TGTGCTAGCAGCTTAGTTAGTGACAGGGCCACAGATACGCAGTATTTT

clone size: NA
V gene: TRBV25-1
CDR3 length: 14
D gene: NA
J gene: TRBJ2-2
CDR3 protein: CASSDRQFIGELFF
CDR3 DNA: TGTGCCAGCAGTGACAGACAGTTCATCGGGGAGCTGTTTTTT

clone size: NA
V gene: TRBV6-1
CDR3 length: 13
D gene: NA
J gene: TRBJ2-7
CDR3 protein: CASSEGPTYEQYF
CDR3 DNA: TGTGCCAGCAGTGAAGGCCCTACTTACGAGCAGTACTTC